This T cell receptor (beta chain) was obtained from a study of blood T cell repertoires in COVID-19. Whole-study context: The samples span acute and convalescent COVID-19 from the United States, Italy and Spain.

Trimming at V came to 6 bases and at J to 2 bases, leaving 4 bases not matched to a gene. The CDR3 runs 14 residues. The germline V gene has CDR1 MNHNS and CDR2 SASEGT. Method: immunoSEQ multiplex PCR; TCRdb's copy keeps in-frame clones and lacks some. The profile shows some 240,000 clones, around 80% of them singletons. The chain joins TRBV6-1 to TRBJ2-7; 10 positions agree with TRBD1. This clonotype was obtained from a woman aged 40 to 49 who had recovered from COVID-19. Sample: peripheral blood. The chain's CDR3 is CASRRQGATYEQYF. The CDR3 DNA is TGTGCCAGCAGAAGACAGGGGGCGACCTACGAGCAGTACTTC.